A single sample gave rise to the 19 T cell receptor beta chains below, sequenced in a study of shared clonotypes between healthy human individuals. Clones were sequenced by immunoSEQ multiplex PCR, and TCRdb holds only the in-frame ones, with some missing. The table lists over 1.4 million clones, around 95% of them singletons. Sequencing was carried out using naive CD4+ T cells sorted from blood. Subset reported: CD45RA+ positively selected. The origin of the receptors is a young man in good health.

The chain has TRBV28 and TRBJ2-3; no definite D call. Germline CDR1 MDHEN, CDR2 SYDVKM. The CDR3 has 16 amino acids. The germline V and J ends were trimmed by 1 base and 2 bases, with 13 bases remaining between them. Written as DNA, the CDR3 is TGTGCCAGCAGTTTATCCAGGCCGGAATACACAGATACGCAGTATTTT. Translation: CASSLSRPEYTDTQYF.

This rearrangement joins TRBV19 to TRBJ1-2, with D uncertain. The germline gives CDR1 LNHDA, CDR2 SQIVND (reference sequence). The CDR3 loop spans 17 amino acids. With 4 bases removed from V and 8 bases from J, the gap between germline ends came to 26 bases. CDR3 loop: CASSTYLRHQAQRGYTF. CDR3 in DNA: TGTGCCAGTAGTACCTACCTCCGCCATCAAGCTCAGAGGGGCTACACCTTC.

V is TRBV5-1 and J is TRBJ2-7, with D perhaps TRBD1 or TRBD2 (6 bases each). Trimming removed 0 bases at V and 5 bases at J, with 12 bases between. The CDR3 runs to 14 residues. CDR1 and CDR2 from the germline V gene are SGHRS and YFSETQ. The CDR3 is CASSLGGALDEQYF. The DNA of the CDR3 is TGCGCCAGCAGCTTGGGGGGGGCGCTAGACGAGCAGTACTTC. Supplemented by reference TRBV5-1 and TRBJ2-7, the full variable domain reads KAGVTQTPRYLIKTRGQQVTLSCSPISGHRSVSWYQQTPGQGLQFLFEYFSETQRNKGNFPGRFSGRQFSNSRSEMNVSTLELGDSALYLCASSLGGALDEQYFGPGTRLTVT.

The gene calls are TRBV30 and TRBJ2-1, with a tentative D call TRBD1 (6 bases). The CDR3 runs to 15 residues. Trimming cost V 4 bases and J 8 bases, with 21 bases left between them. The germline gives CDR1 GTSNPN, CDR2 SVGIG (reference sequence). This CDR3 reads CAWNQPGVSIYEQFF. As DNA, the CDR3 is TGTGCCTGGAACCAACCAGGGGTCTCGATTTATGAGCAGTTCTTC.

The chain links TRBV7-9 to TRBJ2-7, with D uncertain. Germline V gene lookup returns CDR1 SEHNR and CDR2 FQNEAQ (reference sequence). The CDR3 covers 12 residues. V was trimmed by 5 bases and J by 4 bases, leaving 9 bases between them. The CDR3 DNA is TGTGCCAGCAGCGCCACCCGATACGAGCAGTACTTC. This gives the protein CASSATRYEQYF.

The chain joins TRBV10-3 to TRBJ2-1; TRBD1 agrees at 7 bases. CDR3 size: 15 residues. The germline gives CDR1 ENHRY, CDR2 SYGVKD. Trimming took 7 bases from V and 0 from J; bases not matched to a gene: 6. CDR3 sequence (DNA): TGTGCCATCACCCCCGGGACAGCCTCCTACAATGAGCAGTTCTTC. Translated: CAITPGTASYNEQFF.

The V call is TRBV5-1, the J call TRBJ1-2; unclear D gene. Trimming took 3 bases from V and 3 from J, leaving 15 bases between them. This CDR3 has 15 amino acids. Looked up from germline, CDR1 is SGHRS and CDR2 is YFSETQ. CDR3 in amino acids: CASSSLESSDYGYTF. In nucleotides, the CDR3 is TGCGCCAGCAGCTCGCTCGAATCCAGCGACTATGGCTACACCTTC. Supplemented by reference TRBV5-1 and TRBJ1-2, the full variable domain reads KAGVTQTPRYLIKTRGQQVTLSCSPISGHRSVSWYQQTPGQGLQFLFEYFSETQRNKGNFPGRFSGRQFSNSRSEMNVSTLELGDSALYLCASSSLESSDYGYTFGSGTRLTVV.

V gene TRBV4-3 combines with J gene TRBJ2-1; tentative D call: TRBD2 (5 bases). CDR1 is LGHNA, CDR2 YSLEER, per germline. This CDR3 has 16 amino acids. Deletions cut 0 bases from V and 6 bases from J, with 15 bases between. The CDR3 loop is CASSQDLAAKTNEQFF. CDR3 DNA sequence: TGCGCCAGCAGCCAAGATCTAGCAGCCAAGACCAATGAGCAGTTCTTC.

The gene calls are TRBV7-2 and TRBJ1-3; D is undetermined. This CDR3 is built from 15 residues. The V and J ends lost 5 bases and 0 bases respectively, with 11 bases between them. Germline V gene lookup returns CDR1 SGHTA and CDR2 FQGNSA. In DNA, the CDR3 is TGTGCCAGCAGCGCAGATGGTTTCTCTGGAAACACCATATATTTT. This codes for CASSADGFSGNTIYF.

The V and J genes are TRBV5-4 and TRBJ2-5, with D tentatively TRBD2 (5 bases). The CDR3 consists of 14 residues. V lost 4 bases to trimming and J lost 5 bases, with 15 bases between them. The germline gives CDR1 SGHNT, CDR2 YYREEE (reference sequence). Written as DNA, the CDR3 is TGTGCCAGCAGCGGGAGCGGAGGTCGGGAGACCCAGTACTTC. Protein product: CASSGSGGRETQYF.

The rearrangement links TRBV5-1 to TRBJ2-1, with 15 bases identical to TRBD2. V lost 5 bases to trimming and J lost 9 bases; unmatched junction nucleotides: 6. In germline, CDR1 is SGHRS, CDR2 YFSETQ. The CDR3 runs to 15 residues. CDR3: CASSPPGLAGGEQFF. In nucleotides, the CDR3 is TGCGCCAGCAGTCCGCCGGGACTAGCGGGAGGTGAGCAGTTCTTC.

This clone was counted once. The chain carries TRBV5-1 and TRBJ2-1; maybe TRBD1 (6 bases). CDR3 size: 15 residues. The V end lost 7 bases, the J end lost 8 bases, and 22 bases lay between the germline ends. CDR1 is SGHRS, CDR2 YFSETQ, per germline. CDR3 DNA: TGCGCCAGCGGAGTTACAGGGTACGGTATCGATGAGCAGTTCTTC. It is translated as CASGVTGYGIDEQFF.

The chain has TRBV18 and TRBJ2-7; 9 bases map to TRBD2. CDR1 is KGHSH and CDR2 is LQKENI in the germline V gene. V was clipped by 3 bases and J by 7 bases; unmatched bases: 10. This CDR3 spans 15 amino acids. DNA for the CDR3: TGTGCCAGCTCACCGGGGCCTAGCGGGACAAGTGAGCAGTACTTC. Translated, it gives CASSPGPSGTSEQYF.

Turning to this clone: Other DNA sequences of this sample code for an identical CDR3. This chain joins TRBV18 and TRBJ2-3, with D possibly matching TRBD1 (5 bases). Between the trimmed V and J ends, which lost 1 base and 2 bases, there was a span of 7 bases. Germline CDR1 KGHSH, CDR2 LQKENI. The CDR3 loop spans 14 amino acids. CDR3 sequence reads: CASSPQGYTDTQYF. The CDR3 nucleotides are TGTGCCAGCTCACCACAGGGGTACACAGATACGCAGTATTTT. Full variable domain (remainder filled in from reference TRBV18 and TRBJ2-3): NAGVMQNPRHLVRRRGQEARLRCSPMKGHSHVYWYRQLPEEGLKFMVYLQKENIIDESGMPKERFSAEFPKEGPSILRIQQVVRGDSAAYFCASSPQGYTDTQYFGPGTRLTVL.

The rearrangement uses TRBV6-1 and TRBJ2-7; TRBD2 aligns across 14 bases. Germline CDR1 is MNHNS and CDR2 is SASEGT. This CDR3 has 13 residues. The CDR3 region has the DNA TGTGCAGTGACTAGCGGGAGGGCTTACGAGCAGTACTTC. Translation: CAVTSGRAYEQYF.

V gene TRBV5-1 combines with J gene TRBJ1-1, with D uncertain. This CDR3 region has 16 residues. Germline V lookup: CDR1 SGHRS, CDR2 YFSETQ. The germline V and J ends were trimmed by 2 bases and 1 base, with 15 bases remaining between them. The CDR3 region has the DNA TGCGCCAGCAGCTTCCTTTCCCAAAAGCCGAACACTGAAGCTTTCTTT. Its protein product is CASSFLSQKPNTEAFF.

The DNA of the CDR3 is TGCGCCAGCAACCCAGCGACAGTTACCACAGATACGCAGTATTTT. Protein product: CASNPATVTTDTQYF. The V gene is TRBV5-1, the J gene TRBJ2-3; possible D gene TRBD1, 5 bases. Germline lookup yields CDR1 SGHRS and CDR2 YFSETQ. The CDR3 has 15 residues. V gave up 6 bases and J gave up 2 bases, with 16 bases separating them.

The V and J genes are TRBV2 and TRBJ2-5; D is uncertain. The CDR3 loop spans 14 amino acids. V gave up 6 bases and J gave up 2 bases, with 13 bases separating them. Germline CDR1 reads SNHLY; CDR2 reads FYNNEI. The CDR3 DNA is TGTGCCAGCAGGGTGCAGAATCTTCAAGAGACCCAGTACTTC. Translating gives CASRVQNLQETQYF.

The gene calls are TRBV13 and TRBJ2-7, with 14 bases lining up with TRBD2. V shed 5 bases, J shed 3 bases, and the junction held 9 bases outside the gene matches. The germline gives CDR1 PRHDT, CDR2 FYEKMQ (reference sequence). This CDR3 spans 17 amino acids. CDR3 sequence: CASSQGGLAGVSYEQYF. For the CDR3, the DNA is TGTGCCAGCAGCCAGGGGGGACTAGCGGGAGTTAGCTACGAGCAGTACTTC.